These 3 T cell receptor beta chains were all obtained from the same sample, sequenced in a study of blood T cell repertoires in COVID-19. Assay: immunoSEQ multiplex PCR; the TCRdb copy retains only in-frame clones and omits some. The sample lists about 280,000 clones, about 89% occurring once. The sequencing input was peripheral blood. These receptor sequences come from a man aged 35-49 years with acute or convalescent COVID-19.

J is TRBJ1-5 and V is TRBV19; 8 bases match TRBD1. Germline V gene data show CDR1 as LNHDA and CDR2 as SQIVND (reference sequence). The trim removed 3 bases at V and 5 bases at J, leaving 9 bases unmatched. The CDR3 loop spans 16 amino acids. In DNA form, the CDR3 reads TGTGCCAGTAGTATCTTTTATGAACAGGGGGATCAGCCCCAGCATTTT. Translation gives CASSIFYEQGDQPQHF.

This clone was picked up one time. The genes are TRBV6-5 and TRBJ1-1; D call uncertain. The CDR3 totals 12 residues. Trimming took 8 bases from V and 5 from J, leaving 12 bases between them. CDR1 and CDR2 (germline): MNHEY, SVGAGI. CDR3 DNA: TGTGCCAGCGGCTTCCCGGGAACTGAAGCTTTCTTT. Its translation is CASGFPGTEAFF.

As DNA, the CDR3 is TGTGCCAGCAGCTCTCGGAGGGGCTCTGGAAACACCATATATTTT. Its protein product is CASSSRRGSGNTIYF. The gene calls are TRBV7-2 and TRBJ1-3; D is possibly TRBD1 (5 bases). CDR3 length: 15 amino acids. V was cut by 4 bases and J by 0 bases, with 10 bases left in between. Germline V CDR1 and CDR2: SGHTA, FQGNSA.